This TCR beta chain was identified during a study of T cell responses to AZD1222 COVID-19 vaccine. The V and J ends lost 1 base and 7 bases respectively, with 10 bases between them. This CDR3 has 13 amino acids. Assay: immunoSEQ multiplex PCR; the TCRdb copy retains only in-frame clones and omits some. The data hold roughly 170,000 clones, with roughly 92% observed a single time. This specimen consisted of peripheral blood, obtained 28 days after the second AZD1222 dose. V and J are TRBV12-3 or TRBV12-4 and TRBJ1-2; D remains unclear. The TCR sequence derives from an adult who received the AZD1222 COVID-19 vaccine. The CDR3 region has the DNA TGTGCCAGCAGTTTAGGGACCCGGGGTGGCTACACCTTC. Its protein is CASSLGTRGGYTF.